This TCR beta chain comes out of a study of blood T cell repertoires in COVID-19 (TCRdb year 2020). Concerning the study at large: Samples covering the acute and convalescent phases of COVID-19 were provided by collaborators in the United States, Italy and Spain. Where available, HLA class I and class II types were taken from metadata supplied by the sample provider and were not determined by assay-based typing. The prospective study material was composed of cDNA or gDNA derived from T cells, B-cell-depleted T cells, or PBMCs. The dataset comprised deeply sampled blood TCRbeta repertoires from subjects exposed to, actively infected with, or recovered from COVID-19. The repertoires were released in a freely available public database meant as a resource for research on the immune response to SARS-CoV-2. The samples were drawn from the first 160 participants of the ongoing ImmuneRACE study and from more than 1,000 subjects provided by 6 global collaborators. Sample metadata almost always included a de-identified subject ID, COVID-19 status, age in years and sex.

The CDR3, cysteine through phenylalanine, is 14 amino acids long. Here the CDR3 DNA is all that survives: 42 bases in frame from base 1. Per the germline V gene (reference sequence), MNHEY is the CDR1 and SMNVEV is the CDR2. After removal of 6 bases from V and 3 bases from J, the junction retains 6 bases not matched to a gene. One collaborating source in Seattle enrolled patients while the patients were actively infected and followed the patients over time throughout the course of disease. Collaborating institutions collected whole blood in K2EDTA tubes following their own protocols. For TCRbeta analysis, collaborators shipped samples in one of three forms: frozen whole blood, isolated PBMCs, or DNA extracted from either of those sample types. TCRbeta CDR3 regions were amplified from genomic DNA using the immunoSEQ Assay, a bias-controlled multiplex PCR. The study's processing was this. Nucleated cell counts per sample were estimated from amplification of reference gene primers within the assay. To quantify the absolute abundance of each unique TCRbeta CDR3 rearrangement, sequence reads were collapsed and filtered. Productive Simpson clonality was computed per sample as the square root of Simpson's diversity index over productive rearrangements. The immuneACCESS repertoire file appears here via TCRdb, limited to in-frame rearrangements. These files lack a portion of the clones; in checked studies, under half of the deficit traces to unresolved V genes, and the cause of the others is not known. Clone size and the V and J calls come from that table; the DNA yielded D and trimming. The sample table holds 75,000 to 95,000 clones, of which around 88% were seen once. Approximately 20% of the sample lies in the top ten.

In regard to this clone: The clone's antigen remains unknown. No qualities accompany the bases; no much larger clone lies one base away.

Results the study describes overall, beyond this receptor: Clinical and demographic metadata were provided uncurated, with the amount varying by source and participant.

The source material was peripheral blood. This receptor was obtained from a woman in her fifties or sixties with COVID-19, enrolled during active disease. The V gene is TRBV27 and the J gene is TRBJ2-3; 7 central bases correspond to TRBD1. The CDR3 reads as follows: CASSWAGGTDTQYF. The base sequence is TGTGCCAGCAGCTGGGCAGGGGGAACAGATACGCAGTATTTT.